A single sample is the source of the 24 T cell receptor beta chains below, sequenced in a study of T-cell reconstitution after alpha-beta-depleted transplantation in children. Molecular barcoding with unique molecular identifiers was used for the TCRbeta library. TCRdb re-called the PCR reads through MiXCR, storing one row per CDR3 protein. The sample lists 190,000 or so distinct CDR3 sequences, roughly 14% seen once, with over 10% in the top ten. Material: PBMCs from the stem cell graft donor, obtained from the stem cell graft. These TCRs come from a human donor who donated a stem cell graft to a child with acute lymphoblastic leukemia.

This clonotype showed up many times. The genes are TRBV27 and TRBJ2-7; TRBD2 matches 12 bases. Germline V gene sequence: CDR1 MNHEY, CDR2 SMNVEV (reference sequence). V trimming: 8 bases; J trimming: 0 bases; junction bases outside the gene matches: 11. The CDR3 runs 17 residues. CDR3 bases: TGTGCCAGCTCTACGCGGACTAGCGGGACCTTCTCCTACGAGCAGTACTTC. Its translation is CASSTRTSGTFSYEQYF.

V and J are TRBV7-9 and TRBJ1-1; 8 bases agree with TRBD1. Unmatched junction bases numbered 6, after V lost 5 bases and J lost 7 bases. This CDR3 spans 13 amino acids. From germline, CDR1 is SEHNR and CDR2 FQNEAQ (reference sequence). The CDR3 region is CASSHFGQGEAFF. DNA of the CDR3: TGTGCCAGCAGCCACTTCGGACAGGGTGAAGCTTTCTTT.

With respect to this clonotype: One base away lies a much larger clone, so this may be a sequencing read error. The CDR3 loop reads CASSSTGRVRDTQYF. The CDR3 bases are TGTGCCAGCAGTTCGACAGGGCGTGTAAGAGATACGCAGTATTTT. This chain links TRBV12-3 or TRBV12-4 with TRBJ2-3; TRBD1 matches at 7 bases. This CDR3 is 15 amino acids long. V gave up 4 bases and J gave up 5 bases; unmatched junction bases: 9.

There are many counts of this clonotype. This sequence joins TRBV20-1 and TRBJ2-2; D possibly corresponds to TRBD1 (6 bases). The CDR3 contains 14 residues. Looked up from germline, CDR1 is DFQATT and CDR2 is SNEGSKA (reference sequence). V dropped 1 base and J dropped 5 bases, with 11 bases sitting between them. CDR3 sequence: CSARGPDRTGELFF. The DNA of the CDR3 is TGCAGTGCTAGAGGACCTGACAGGACCGGGGAGCTGTTTTTT.

This clonotype showed up many times. The DNA for the CDR3 is TGCAGTGCAAATGGGGCCTATGGCTACACCTTC. As protein: CSANGAYGYTF. The V gene is TRBV20-1, the J gene TRBJ1-2; possibly TRBD1 for D (5 bases). CDR3 length: 11 residues. Germline-derived CDR1 and CDR2 are DFQATT and SNEGSKA (reference sequence). V was clipped by 6 bases and J by 4 bases, with 9 bases between them.

This clonotype was seen repeatedly, ten times or more. The V and J genes are TRBV5-6 and TRBJ2-1; D tentatively reads TRBD1 or TRBD2 (5 bases each). The CDR3 is 15 residues long. Trimming stripped 2 bases from V and 8 bases from J, with 17 bases between. CDR1 and CDR2 (germline): SGHDT, YYEEEE. CDR3 in amino acids: CASSFLLVLGDEQFF. CDR3 nucleotide sequence: TGTGCCAGCAGCTTTCTTTTAGTACTGGGGGATGAGCAGTTCTTC.

The sample holds many counts of this clonotype. This rearrangement joins TRBV3-1 to TRBJ2-7; D gene uncertain. The ends were cut back, 5 bases at V and 4 bases at J, with 21 bases in the middle. The CDR3 extends over 16 amino acids. Germline V lookup: CDR1 LGHDT, CDR2 YNNKEL (reference sequence). The CDR3 spells CASSKFSRHSTYEQYF. CDR3 bases: TGTGCCAGCAGCAAGTTCTCTCGACATTCCACTTACGAGCAGTACTTC.

This clonotype was observed at least ten times. The chain combines TRBV5-1 with TRBJ2-7; a possible D gene is TRBD1 (6 bases). This CDR3 contains 16 residues. The germline CDR1 and CDR2 sequences are SGHRS and YFSETQ. V was cut by 0 bases and J by 0 bases, with 13 bases left in between. The CDR3 bases are TGCGCCAGCAGCTTGGCCCGCCGGACAGACTCCTACGAGCAGTACTTC. Translation: CASSLARRTDSYEQYF.

In regard to this clonotype: One end of the junction is discordant with germline, which a read error may explain. The chain is built from TRBV5-1 and TRBJ2-7; D possibly uses TRBD1 or TRBD2 (6 bases each). The germline CDR1 and CDR2 sequences are SGHRS and YFSETQ. The CDR3 sequence is 16 residues long. The CDR3 spells CASRRTTGTSEGGLIF. The CDR3 DNA is TGCGCCAGCAGGCGTACCACGGGAACAAGTGAAGGGGGGTTAATCTTC.

There are many counts of this clonotype. In DNA form, the CDR3 reads TGTGCCAGCAGTGCAGGGCTTGCGGGCTACGAGCAGTACTTC. Amino acid sequence: CASSAGLAGYEQYF. The chain couples TRBV27 to TRBJ2-7; D is perhaps TRBD1 or TRBD2 (5 bases each). V was clipped by 5 bases and J by 3 bases, with 14 bases between them. There are 14 residues in the CDR3. Per the germline V gene, CDR1 is MNHEY and CDR2 is SMNVEV (reference sequence).

This clonotype was recorded many times. The chain uses TRBV9 and TRBJ2-2; possibly TRBD2 for D (5 bases). V was trimmed by 3 bases and J by 1 base, leaving 7 bases between them. The length of the CDR3 is 14 residues. Looked up from germline, CDR1 is SGDLS and CDR2 is YYNGEE. CDR3: CASSGGLNTGELFF. Here the CDR3 DNA reads TGTGCCAGCAGCGGAGGACTGAACACCGGGGAGCTGTTTTTT.

This clonotype was counted many times. V gene TRBV6-1 combines with J gene TRBJ2-5; 9 nucleotides agree with TRBD2. The CDR3 is made up of 14 amino acids. CDR1 is MNHNS, CDR2 SASEGT, per germline. V shed 5 bases and J 1 base; nucleotides not matched to a gene: 2. CDR3 loop: CASSPTSGQETQYF. The CDR3 DNA follows: TGTGCCAGCAGTCCGACTAGCGGCCAAGAGACCCAGTACTTC.

This clonotype has only one observation. V gene TRBV7-9 combines with J gene TRBJ2-7, with 7 nucleotides matching TRBD2. This CDR3 is 11 amino acids long. Germline CDR1 SEHNR, CDR2 FQNEAQ (reference sequence). V was pared by 8 bases and J by 4 bases, with 2 bases of the junction left unmatched. CDR3 DNA sequence: TGTGCCAGCGGACTAGGTTACGAGCAGTACTTC. Translating it yields CASGLGYEQYF.

There are many counts of this clonotype. This chain uses TRBV29-1 with TRBJ1-2, with D maybe TRBD1 (5 bases). CDR3 size: 12 residues. The V gene lost 7 bases and the J gene lost 6 bases, with 15 bases spanning the gap. The germline V gene encodes CDR1 SQVTM and CDR2 ANQGSEA. In DNA form, the CDR3 reads TGCAGCGCCCCGGGACTGAGGCATGGCTACACCTTC. Amino acid sequence: CSAPGLRHGYTF.

This clonotype occurred many times. This chain links TRBV29-1 with TRBJ2-1, with 15 bases aligning to TRBD2. Trimming at V came to 4 bases and at J to 10 bases, leaving 2 bases not matched to a gene. The CDR3 has 13 amino acids. The germline V gene has CDR1 SQVTM and CDR2 ANQGSEA. The DNA of the CDR3 is TGCAGCGTTGGGACTAGCGGGAGGGGGGAGCAGTTCTTC. Its translation is CSVGTSGRGEQFF.

There are many counts of this clonotype. The chain's CDR3 is CASSWGTGGNTEAFF. The DNA of the CDR3 is TGTGCCAGCAGCTGGGGGACAGGGGGGAACACTGAAGCTTTCTTT. The gene calls are TRBV7-8 and TRBJ1-1, with 11 bases lining up with TRBD1. The germline gives CDR1 SGHVS, CDR2 FQNEAQ. The V gene end was trimmed by 4 bases and the J gene end by 1 base; junction bases not matched to a gene: 2. CDR3 length: 15 amino acids.

Many counts were recorded for this clonotype. The rearrangement joins TRBV2 to TRBJ2-3, with a weak D call TRBD2 (5 bases). The CDR3 contains 11 residues. V was cut by 7 bases and J by 8 bases, with 10 bases left in between. CDR1 and CDR2 from the germline V gene are SNHLY and FYNNEI. DNA for the CDR3: TGTGCCAGCATGGAGGCCGGTACGCAGTATTTT. Protein sequence: CASMEAGTQYF.

This clonotype has more than one count but fewer than ten. J is TRBJ2-7 and V is TRBV20-1; TRBD2 is a possible D gene (6 bases). Trimming stripped 6 bases from V and 7 bases from J, with 34 bases between. CDR3 length equals 18 residues. Looked up from germline, CDR1 is DFQATT and CDR2 is SNEGSKA (reference sequence). The CDR3 region is CSAGGSLSSSGAGYEQYF. CDR3 sequence (DNA): TGCAGTGCCGGGGGATCCTTGTCTAGCTCCGGGGCCGGGTATGAGCAGTACTTC.

There are many counts of this clonotype. The rearrangement uses TRBV5-1 and TRBJ1-2, with TRBD1 as a possible D gene (6 bases). Per germline, CDR1 SGHRS and CDR2 YFSETQ. V was trimmed by 6 bases and J by 6 bases, leaving 18 bases between them. The CDR3 has 14 amino acids. The CDR3 reads CASTGVQGNDGYTF. The CDR3 nucleotides read TGCGCCAGCACCGGAGTCCAGGGGAATGATGGCTACACCTTC.

This clonotype was picked up many times. This chain links TRBV20-1 with TRBJ1-2; 7 bases are shared with TRBD1. With V trimmed by 5 bases and J by 0 bases, 6 bases remained unmatched. Germline CDR1 DFQATT, CDR2 SNEGSKA (reference sequence). The CDR3 extends over 14 amino acids. CDR3 residues: CSAVKQGTNYGYTF. CDR3 coding DNA: TGCAGTGCTGTAAAACAGGGGACTAACTATGGCTACACCTTC.

This clonotype has more than one count but fewer than ten. The chain recombines TRBV5-1 with TRBJ1-1, with 10 nucleotides matching TRBD1. V dropped 4 bases and J dropped 0; count of bases not matched to a gene: 12. The V gene's germline CDR1 is SGHRS and CDR2 YFSETQ. This CDR3 is built from 18 residues. CDR3 sequence (DNA): TGCGCCAGCAGCCCACTCGGGACAGGGGCAGGGATGAACACTGAAGCTTTCTTT. Its translation is CASSPLGTGAGMNTEAFF.

V usage is TRBV30 and J usage is TRBJ2-3; D is ambiguous. Looked up from germline, CDR1 is GTSNPN and CDR2 is SVGIG (reference sequence). V shed 3 bases and J shed 3 bases, with 10 bases lying between them. The length of the CDR3 is 13 residues. CDR3 residues: CAWSVEITDTQYF. The CDR3 coding sequence is TGTGCCTGGAGCGTTGAGATAACAGATACGCAGTATTTT.

This clonotype was recorded a few times. One end of the junction is discordant with germline, which a read error may explain. The rearrangement joins TRBV11-2 to TRBJ1-1; TRBD1 might be the D (6 bases). CDR1 and CDR2 (germline): SGHAT, FQNNGV. CDR3 size: 16 residues. The CDR3, as DNA: TGTGCCAGCAGCTTAACGTACGGCGGGGGGGCCATAGTCCTAGCATTT. It codes for CASSLTYGGGAIVLAF.

This chain joins TRBV2 and TRBJ2-7; 12 bases line up with TRBD2. The CDR3 extends over 15 amino acids. The germline gives CDR1 SNHLY, CDR2 FYNNEI. V was pared by 6 bases and J by 1 base, with 4 bases of the junction left unmatched. CDR3 coding DNA: TGTGCCAGCAGACTCACTAGCGGGAGGTCCTACGAGCAGTACTTC. Translated, it gives CASRLTSGRSYEQYF.